These T cell receptor beta chains were read from a single sample in a study of cytomegalovirus exposure and HLA in healthy donors. The method was immunoSEQ multiplex PCR; TCRdb's version includes in-frame clones alone and lacks a portion of them. The sample contains approximately 73,000 clones, over 70% of which appear only once. Material for sequencing was PBMCs. These receptor sequences come from a woman aged 35 to 49 in good health and CMV-seropositive. CDR3s include the opening cysteine and the closing phenylalanine or tryptophan. The order of the fields is D gene, clone size, V gene, J gene, CDR3 protein, CDR3 DNA. D genes are given only for firm matches. Rows give clone size only sometimes, using once, few, many, or a class for an expanded clone.

.,.,TRBV28,TRBJ1-5,CASSPGVSNQPQHF,TGTGCCAGCAGTCCAGGGGTCAGCAATCAGCCCCAGCATTTT
.,.,TRBV7-9,TRBJ1-5,CASSPDTGFGNQPQHF,TGTGCCAGCAGCCCAGATACAGGGTTTGGCAATCAGCCCCAGCATTTT
.,.,TRBV5-1,TRBJ2-5,CASSFGQIKETQYF,TGCGCCAGCAGCTTCGGACAGATAAAAGAGACCCAGTACTTC
.,.,TRBV4-1,TRBJ1-5,CASSPPGGNQPQHF,TGCGCCAGCAGCCCCCCCGGCGGGAATCAGCCCCAGCATTTT
.,few,TRBV4-2,TRBJ1-2,CASSQDPGGEIDGYTF,TGTGCCAGCAGCCAAGATCCTGGGGGGGAGATTGACGGCTACACCTTC
.,.,TRBV28,TRBJ1-2,CASSVQNYGYTF,TGTGCCAGCAGCGTACAGAACTATGGCTACACCTTC
TRBD1,.,TRBV30,TRBJ1-6,CAWSGTGASSYNSPLHF,TGTGCCTGGAGCGGGACAGGGGCTAGTTCCTATAATTCACCCCTCCACTTT
.,few,TRBV6-5,TRBJ1-5,CASSKGQAGQPQNF,TGTGCCAGCAGTAAGGGGCAGGCTGGTCAGCCCCAGAATTTT
.,.,TRBV5-1,TRBJ1-2,CASRAPGQDYGYTF,TGCGCCAGCCGCGCCCCAGGGCAGGACTATGGCTACACCTTC
.,.,TRBV6-6,TRBJ1-2,CASTGRETNYGYTF,TGTGCCAGCACAGGCAGAGAAACTAACTATGGCTACACCTTC
TRBD1,.,TRBV5-6,TRBJ1-3,CASSRGQESHTIYF,TGTGCCAGCAGCCGCGGACAGGAGAGTCACACCATATATTTT
.,.,TRBV6-1,TRBJ2-7,CASRAGTAHYEQYF,TGTGCCAGCAGGGCCGGGACTGCCCACTACGAGCAGTACTTC
.,few,TRBV7-8,TRBJ1-5,CASSSHPRGLGNQPQHF,TGTGCCAGCAGCTCCCATCCAAGGGGATTGGGCAATCAGCCCCAGCATTTT
.,.,TRBV2,TRBJ2-5,CASNSLPGRGQYF,TGTGCCAGCAACAGCCTCCCAGGTCGTGGCCAGTACTTC
TRBD1,once,TRBV14,TRBJ2-3,CASSRDRRRTDTQYF,TGTGCCAGCAGCCGGGACAGGAGACGCACAGATACGCAGTATTTT
.,.,TRBV7-9,TRBJ1-3,CASSLKDGIDRSSGNTIYF,TGTGCCAGCAGCTTAAAGGATGGAATAGACAGGAGCTCTGGAAACACCATATATTTT